One sample yielded the 30 T cell receptor beta chains listed below, sequenced in a study of blood T cell repertoires in COVID-19. Sequencing was performed with immunoSEQ multiplex PCR; in TCRdb, only in-frame clones are kept and a portion is missing. The repertoire includes some 130,000 clones, about 79% of them detected once, and under 5% sits in the top ten. Material: peripheral blood. These receptors were collected from a woman of 80 years or more with acute or convalescent COVID-19.

The chain links TRBV14 to TRBJ2-6, with TRBD1 identical over 7 bases. The CDR3 length is 15 residues. The germline V gene encodes CDR1 SGHDN and CDR2 FVKESK. Trimming removed 4 bases from V and 3 bases from J; junction bases left unmatched: 3. CDR3 in amino acids: CASSPGQIGANVLTF. The CDR3 region has the DNA TGTGCCAGCAGCCCGGGACAGATTGGGGCCAACGTCCTGACTTTC.

This clone was detected only once. The rearrangement links TRBV7-9 to TRBJ2-2; 9 bases are shared with TRBD1. CDR3 length: 19 amino acids. Germline loops: CDR1 SEHNR, CDR2 FQNEAQ (reference sequence). V shed 3 bases and J 1 base; nucleotides not matched to a gene: 12. In nucleotides, the CDR3 is TGTGCCAGCAGCTTGGGGGACAGGGTCGGCTCCAGGAACACCGGGGAGCTGTTTTTT. Translation gives CASSLGDRVGSRNTGELFF. Filled out from reference TRBV7-9 and TRBJ2-2, the complete variable domain reads DTGVSQNPRHKITKRGQNVTFRCDPISEHNRLYWYRQTLGQGPEFLTYFQNEAQLEKSRLLSDRFSAERPKGSFSTLEIQRTEQGDSAMYLCASSLGDRVGSRNTGELFFGEGSRLTVL.

The J gene is TRBJ2-7, the V gene TRBV6-5, with TRBD1 matching over 10 bases. V shed 6 bases and J 1 base; nucleotides not matched to a gene: 6. The germline V gene has CDR1 MNHEY and CDR2 SVGAGI. CDR3 length equals 15 residues. Here the CDR3 reads CASRPGQGNSYEQYF. CDR3 coding DNA: TGTGCCAGCAGGCCGGGACAGGGGAATTCCTACGAGCAGTACTTC.

V and J are TRBV7-2 and TRBJ2-3, with D perhaps matching TRBD2 (6 bases). This CDR3 has 18 amino acids. Trimming pared 5 bases from V and 4 bases from J, leaving 25 bases between. CDR1 is SGHTA and CDR2 is FQGNSA in the germline V gene. CDR3 in amino acids: CASSPIGLGTLESDTQYF. CDR3 nucleotide sequence: TGTGCCAGCAGCCCCATTGGCCTGGGGACTCTAGAGTCAGATACGCAGTATTTT.

The rearrangement uses TRBV2 and TRBJ2-3, with no clear D. The germline CDR1 and CDR2 sequences are SNHLY and FYNNEI. Trimming left V 2 bases short and J 2 bases short, with 8 bases between. The length of the CDR3 is 14 residues. DNA for the CDR3: TGTGCCAGCAGTGAAATGCTAGTCACAGATACGCAGTATTTT. This sequence encodes CASSEMLVTDTQYF.

The count of this clone is one. The chain recombines TRBV19 with TRBJ1-2; 8 nucleotides match TRBD1. Germline loops: CDR1 LNHDA, CDR2 SQIVND (reference sequence). The CDR3 loop spans 13 amino acids. V shed 8 bases and J 3 bases; nucleotides not matched to a gene: 5. The CDR3 sequence: CASRTGKDYGYTF. DNA of the CDR3: TGTGCCAGTCGGACAGGGAAAGACTATGGCTACACCTTC.

J is TRBJ2-7 and V is TRBV3-1 (or the pseudogene TRBV3-2), with 8 bases aligning to TRBD2. With 4 bases clipped from V and 7 bases from J, the junction kept 6 bases outside the gene matches. The CDR3 loop spans 13 amino acids. Germline lookup yields CDR1 LGHDT and CDR2 YNNKEL (reference sequence). The CDR3 DNA is TGTGCCAGCAGCCCGGGACTAGTGTTAGAGCAGTACTTC. Protein sequence: CASSPGLVLEQYF.

V usage is TRBV29-1 and J usage is TRBJ2-1; a possible D gene is TRBD2 (5 bases). The ends were cut back, 7 bases at V and 0 bases at J, with 13 bases in the middle. CDR3 size: 14 residues. Per the germline V gene, CDR1 is SQVTM and CDR2 is ANQGSEA. As DNA, the CDR3 is TGCAGCGGTACCTTAGGGAGCTCCTACAATGAGCAGTTCTTC. Translated: CSGTLGSSYNEQFF.

This clone was seen just once. V is TRBV28 and J is TRBJ1-5; no clear D. Germline lookup yields CDR1 MDHEN and CDR2 SYDVKM. The CDR3 covers 12 residues. Trimming left V 2 bases short and J 7 bases short, with 6 bases between. The CDR3 DNA sequence: TGTGCCAGCAGTTTAAGCGTGCAGCCCCAGCATTTT. It codes for CASSLSVQPQHF.

This clone was seen only once. V and J are TRBV6-6 and TRBJ1-6, with D possibly TRBD1 on 5 matching bases. Germline V lookup: CDR1 MNHNY, CDR2 SVGAGI (reference sequence). This CDR3 region has 14 residues. Trimming shortened V by 8 bases and J by 10 bases, and 18 bases separated the two germline ends. The CDR3 region has the DNA TGTGCCAGCGAGTCGGGCCAGGGTGGATCACCCCTCCACTTT. Translating it yields CASESGQGGSPLHF.

This clone showed up just once. The germline gene is not matched at one end of the junction; a read error may be the cause. In DNA form, the CDR3 reads TGTGCCAGCAGCCTAGCATCGAGCACAGATACGCAGTATTTT. It encodes CASSLASSTDTQYF. The chain combines TRBV7-8 with TRBJ2-3; weak D call: TRBD2 (5 bases). CDR1 and CDR2 (germline): SGHVS, FQNEAQ. The CDR3 loop spans 14 amino acids.

The chain is built from TRBV29-1 and TRBJ2-7, with a tentative D call TRBD2 (7 bases). The CDR3 spans 14 residues. Germline CDR1 is SQVTM and CDR2 is ANQGSEA. V lost 4 bases and J lost 0, with 13 bases in between. CDR3 protein: CSVGGGGSSYEQYF. The DNA for the CDR3 is TGCAGCGTTGGGGGAGGGGGGAGCTCCTACGAGCAGTACTTC.

The rearrangement links TRBV5-4 to TRBJ1-6; 7 bases are shared with TRBD1. V trimming: 4 bases; J trimming: 6 bases; junction bases outside the gene matches: 7. Germline V gene data show CDR1 as SGHNT and CDR2 as YYREEE (reference sequence). This CDR3 has 15 residues. The CDR3 nucleotides are TGTGCCAGCAGCGCCGAGGGGGCGCCTAATTCACCCCTCCACTTT. Translating gives CASSAEGAPNSPLHF. Drawing the rest from reference TRBV5-4 and TRBJ1-6, the complete variable domain is ETGVTQSPTHLIKTRGQQVTLRCSSQSGHNTVSWYQQALGQGPQFIFQYYREEENGRGNFPPRFSGLQFPNYSSELNVNALELDDSALYLCASSAEGAPNSPLHFGNGTRLTVT.

The chain has TRBV7-9 and TRBJ1-2; no reliable D call. V lost 5 bases, J lost 3 bases, and 10 bases lay in between. Per the germline V gene, CDR1 is SEHNR and CDR2 is FQNEAQ (reference sequence). This CDR3 is built from 13 residues. The CDR3 reads CASSLGQDYGYTF. DNA of the CDR3: TGTGCCAGCAGCCTTGGGCAAGACTATGGCTACACCTTC.

The V gene is TRBV7-3, the J gene TRBJ2-2, with D unclear. Germline CDR1 reads SGHTA; CDR2 reads FQGTGA. The CDR3 sequence is 13 residues long. Trimming left V 2 bases short and J 4 bases short, with 5 bases between. The CDR3 loop reads CASSLPSTGELFF. CDR3 bases: TGTGCCAGCAGCTTACCGTCCACCGGGGAGCTGTTTTTT.

The chain combines TRBV19 with TRBJ1-5; possible D gene TRBD1, 6 bases. Germline CDR1 and CDR2: LNHDA and SQIVND (reference sequence). V dropped 0 bases and J dropped 4 bases, with 10 bases sitting between them. The CDR3 runs 15 residues. The CDR3: CASSIDLDSNQPQHF. CDR3 sequence (DNA): TGTGCCAGTAGTATAGACCTGGACAGTAATCAGCCCCAGCATTTT. Variable domain in full (rest from reference TRBV19 and TRBJ1-5): DGGITQSPKYLFRKEGQNVTLSCEQNLNHDAMYWYRQDPGQGLRLIYYSQIVNDFQKGDIAEGYSVSREKKESFPLTVTSAQKNPTAFYLCASSIDLDSNQPQHFGDGTRLSIL.

The V and J genes are TRBV5-4 and TRBJ2-7, with 8 bases aligning to TRBD1. Germline V gene lookup returns CDR1 SGHNT and CDR2 YYREEE (reference sequence). J lost 7 bases, V lost 1 base, and 4 bases had no gene match. This CDR3 spans 13 amino acids. The CDR3 loop reads CASSLTQGGEQYF. CDR3 nucleotides: TGTGCCAGCAGCTTGACACAGGGGGGAGAGCAGTACTTC.

This chain uses TRBV18 with TRBJ2-2, with 7 positions matching TRBD1. Germline V gene data show CDR1 as KGHSH and CDR2 as LQKENI. CDR3 length equals 18 residues. The J segment lost 0 bases and the V segment lost 3 bases, leaving 10 bases of the junction unmatched. The DNA of the CDR3 is TGTGCCAGCTCACCCGTTTCAGGGACAGCCTCGAACACCGGGGAGCTGTTTTTT. Amino acid sequence: CASSPVSGTASNTGELFF.

V usage is TRBV30 and J usage is TRBJ1-6; TRBD1 is a possible D gene (6 bases). The germline CDR1 and CDR2 sequences are GTSNPN and SVGIG (reference sequence). V lost 4 bases, J lost 7 bases, and 23 bases lay in between. The CDR3 spans 17 residues. CDR3 amino acids: CAWTPIKTGPTNSPLHF. In DNA form, the CDR3 reads TGTGCCTGGACTCCGATAAAAACAGGGCCCACCAATTCACCCCTCCACTTT.

The V and J genes are TRBV23-1 and TRBJ1-6; D remains ambiguous. TRBV23-1 is filed as an ORF, its function uncertain. The CDR3 has 17 residues. The ends were cut back, 2 bases at V and 1 base at J, with 12 bases in the middle. The CDR3 nucleotides read TGCGCCAGCAGTCAACCCCATGGAGAGTCCTATAATTCACCCCTCCACTTT. Its protein product is CASSQPHGESYNSPLHF.

The gene calls are TRBV16 and TRBJ1-6, with a weak D call TRBD1 (5 bases). The germline CDR1 and CDR2 sequences are KGHSY and FQNENV. Deletions cut 0 bases from V and 7 bases from J, with 10 bases between. The CDR3 totals 15 residues. The CDR3 loop is CASSQSREGNSPLHF. In nucleotides, the CDR3 is TGTGCCAGCAGCCAATCCAGGGAGGGAAATTCACCCCTCCACTTT.

This sequence joins TRBV18 and TRBJ2-2; TRBD1 agrees at 10 bases. This CDR3 has 16 residues. With V trimmed by 0 bases and J by 3 bases, 1 base remained unmatched. The V gene's germline CDR1 is KGHSH and CDR2 LQKENI. The CDR3 nucleotides are TGTGCCAGCTCACCACCGGGACAGGGGCACACCGGGGAGCTGTTTTTT. It encodes CASSPPGQGHTGELFF.

The rearrangement uses TRBV9 and TRBJ2-3; 8 positions match TRBD2. Per germline, CDR1 SGDLS and CDR2 YYNGEE. V shed 0 bases and J 0 bases; nucleotides not matched to a gene: 9. The CDR3 consists of 18 residues. The CDR3 protein is CASSVGVGGDPSTDTQYF. The CDR3 nucleotides read TGTGCCAGCAGCGTAGGGGTCGGGGGGGACCCTAGCACAGATACGCAGTATTTT.

The rearrangement uses TRBV20-1 and TRBJ1-1; no definite D call. The germline V and J ends were trimmed by 5 bases and 6 bases, with 7 bases remaining between them. This CDR3 has 10 residues. Germline V gene sequence: CDR1 DFQATT, CDR2 SNEGSKA (reference sequence). The CDR3 is CSAAYPEAFF. CDR3 sequence (DNA): TGCAGTGCTGCCTATCCTGAAGCTTTCTTT.

This chain joins TRBV7-3 and TRBJ2-1; 10 positions match TRBD2. J was trimmed by 5 bases and V by 5 bases; bases with no gene match: 3. The CDR3 is made up of 14 amino acids. The germline V gene encodes CDR1 SGHTA and CDR2 FQGTGA. The CDR3 protein is CASSPLAGDNEQFF. The CDR3 region has the DNA TGTGCCAGCAGCCCGCTAGCGGGGGACAATGAGCAGTTCTTC.

The chain has TRBV24-1 and TRBJ2-1; D gene ambiguous. The CDR3 spans 12 residues. Germline V gives CDR1 KGHDR, CDR2 SFDVKD. V was trimmed by 9 bases and J by 4 bases, leaving 9 bases between them. The chain's CDR3 is CATGNIYNEQFF. The CDR3 DNA reads as TGTGCCACCGGCAATATATACAATGAGCAGTTCTTC.

The chain links TRBV28 to TRBJ2-7; no clear D. Trimming stripped 3 bases from V and 5 bases from J, with 8 bases between. Per germline, CDR1 MDHEN and CDR2 SYDVKM. CDR3 length equals 12 residues. As DNA, the CDR3 is TGTGCCAGCAGTTTGCCCCGAGACGAGCAGTACTTC. Its translation: CASSLPRDEQYF. The full variable domain, completed using reference TRBV28 and TRBJ2-7, is DVKVTQSSRYLVKRTGEKVFLECVQDMDHENMFWYRQDPGLGLRLIYFSYDVKMKEKGDIPEGYSVSREKKERFSLILESASTNQTSMYLCASSLPRDEQYFGPGTRLTVT.

V and J are TRBV30 and TRBJ1-3; 12 bases match TRBD1. The CDR3 consists of 14 residues. Germline V gene data show CDR1 as GTSNPN and CDR2 as SVGIG (reference sequence). V dropped 5 bases and J dropped 2; count of bases not matched to a gene: 1. CDR3 in DNA: TGTGCCTGGGGGACAGGGGGCACTGGAAACACCATATATTTT. Protein: CAWGTGGTGNTIYF.

The genes are TRBV7-3 and TRBJ2-4; a possible D gene is TRBD2 (5 bases). Per germline, CDR1 SGHTA and CDR2 FQGTGA. The CDR3 covers 17 residues. V gave up 1 base and J gave up 0 bases, with 13 bases separating them. The DNA of the CDR3 is TGTGCCAGCAGCTTAATGGCTCCAGCGGCAGCCAAAAACATTCAGTACTTC. This sequence encodes CASSLMAPAAAKNIQYF.

This chain uses TRBV7-2 with TRBJ2-5, with TRBD2 matching 13 bases. The J segment lost 4 bases and the V segment lost 5 bases, leaving 7 bases of the junction unmatched. Germline values: CDR1 SGHTA, CDR2 FQGNSA. The CDR3 length is 16 residues. The CDR3 coding sequence is TGTGCCAGCAGCCCTAGGACTAGCGGGAGAGGAGAGACCCAGTACTTC. It is translated as CASSPRTSGRGETQYF.